This section outlines one T cell receptor beta chain sequence together with its context. Its antigen is still unknown. The record has no base qualities; no much larger clone is one base away. This entry comes from a study of CD8 T cells in ankylosing spondylitis (dated by TCRdb to 2015 to 2018). General notes on the study: To find TCR variants linked to disease, the study profiled T cell receptor beta repertoires in ankylosing spondylitis patients and healthy donors. The full study cohort was made up of about 24 ankylosing spondylitis patients and more than 90 healthy donors. Peripheral blood samples were taken, and synovial fluid was additionally collected from ankylosing spondylitis patients. What the research found in general, with its limitations: The disease-linked clones were reported as significantly enriched in matched synovial fluid samples from ankylosing spondylitis patients. Some of the motif variants had been reported before in the synovial fluid and blood of reactive arthritis patients, a finding that suggests common disease-initiation mechanisms. In peripheral blood, the disease-linked clones were found at relatively low frequencies and had a CD8+ phenotype. A TCR beta motif of fewer than 10 highly homologous amino acid variants appeared characteristic of blood from ankylosing spondylitis patients.

V ends up 8 bases short and J 0 bases short, with an unmatched junction base count of 9. Including cysteine and phenylalanine, the CDR3 has 16 amino acids. Kept here is only the CDR3 DNA, which spans 48 bases and is read in frame from base 1. Reading the germline V gene (reference sequence) gives CDR1 MNHEY and CDR2 SMNVEV. TCRdb records Illumina HiSeq 2500 as the sequencer. Quantitative 5'-RACE with molecular barcodes was the method used to prepare the TCR beta libraries. The original pipeline was this. To identify disease-linked TCR variants, a new computational method was used, one built on a probabilistic model of VDJ rearrangement. Using fastp trimming at Q25 and MiXCR clonotype assembly, TCRdb reanalyzed the public sequencing data and kept in-frame beta chains. All rows with the same CDR3 protein become a single entry with the most common DNA and genes. For this entry, the V and J calls and clone size follow TCRdb and not the study's own pipeline. Across this sample there are 130,000 or so distinct CDR3 sequences, with 17% seen only once. Of the sample, around a third falls within the top ten clones.

The sequencing sample was made of blood, either unsorted or a sorted T cell fraction (not recorded which). This TCR came from a male donor with ankylosing spondylitis. This chain joins TRBV27 to TRBJ1-5; 8 bases in the middle match TRBD1. The nucleotides read TGTGCCAGCGCGACAGGGGCCGCGATTAGCAATCAGCCCCAGCATTTT. Protein translation: CASATGAAISNQPQHF.